One sample yielded the 20 T cell receptor beta chains listed below, sequenced in a study of neurological immune-mediated disorders. The time point was: longitudinal time-point 3. In TCRdb, the 5' RACE reads were re-called with MiXCR into one record per CDR3 protein. The sample lists fewer than 85,000 distinct CDR3 sequences; 3.5% to 4.5% were seen once. The sample taken for sequencing was PBMCs. The receptors stem from a woman between 55 and 75 years old with multiple sclerosis.

This clonotype was recorded many times. The rearrangement joins TRBV14 to TRBJ2-7; D could derive from TRBD1 or TRBD2 (5 bases each). Per the germline V gene, CDR1 is SGHDN and CDR2 is FVKESK. This CDR3 comprises 15 residues. Trimming removed 5 bases from V and 7 bases from J, with 21 bases in between. CDR3 region: CASSIQPGPTTEQYF. As DNA, the CDR3 is TGTGCCAGCAGCATCCAGCCGGGACCTACTACGGAGCAGTACTTC.

This clonotype was seen repeatedly, ten times or more. The chain is built from TRBV20-1 and TRBJ1-2; D remains ambiguous. In germline, CDR1 is DFQATT, CDR2 SNEGSKA (reference sequence). V was pared by 1 base and J by 4 bases, with 7 bases between. The CDR3 is made up of 12 amino acids. The DNA for the CDR3 is TGCAGTGCTAGAGCATTTCCCTATGGCTACACCTTC. Residues: CSARAFPYGYTF.

The V and J genes are TRBV18 and TRBJ2-2; 7 bases line up with TRBD2. In germline, CDR1 is KGHSH, CDR2 LQKENI. The CDR3 consists of 16 residues. The junction had 4 bases not matched to a gene; V was cut back by 2 bases and J by 1 base. The CDR3 is CASSPFQRGNTGELFF. Written as DNA, the CDR3 is TGTGCCAGCTCACCATTCCAGCGGGGGAACACCGGGGAGCTGTTTTTT.

This clonotype was recorded many times. This sequence joins TRBV20-1 and TRBJ2-7; TRBD1 aligns across 7 bases. The CDR3 covers 13 residues. Trimming cost V 2 bases and J 4 bases; bases outside gene matches: 5. Per germline, CDR1 DFQATT and CDR2 SNEGSKA (reference sequence). This chain's CDR3 is CSARLGGRYEQYF. Here the CDR3 DNA reads TGCAGTGCTAGATTAGGGGGCCGTTACGAGCAGTACTTC.

This clonotype was seen at least ten times. The rearrangement joins TRBV6-5 to TRBJ1-6, with a weak D call TRBD1 (6 bases). This CDR3 is built from 17 residues. Germline lookup yields CDR1 MNHEY and CDR2 SVGAGI. V lost 0 bases and J 6 bases, leaving 15 bases between the germline ends. As DNA, the CDR3 is TGTGCCAGCAGTTACTCGATCTCCACGGGGGCTAATTCACCCCTCCACTTT. It specifies CASSYSISTGANSPLHF.

About this clonotype: One junction end does not reproduce the germline sequence, and a read error may be involved. This rearrangement joins TRBV9 to TRBJ2-2; 10 bases are a match to TRBD2. The CDR3 totals 18 residues. Germline loops: CDR1 SGDLS, CDR2 YYNGEE. CDR3 amino acids: CTSSVVAGGPANTVELFF. As DNA, the CDR3 is TGTACCAGCAGCGTAGTAGCGGGGGGACCCGCGAACACCGTGGAGCTGTTTTTT.

This clonotype occurred many times. The rearrangement uses TRBV3-1 and TRBJ2-7; D gene ambiguous. CDR3 length: 13 residues. V was pared by 5 bases and J by 2 bases, with 10 bases between. Looked up from germline, CDR1 is LGHDT and CDR2 is YNNKEL (reference sequence). The CDR3 spells CASSSEVAYEQYF. For the CDR3, the DNA is TGTGCCAGCAGCTCCGAGGTAGCCTACGAGCAGTACTTC.

This clonotype came up many times. The rearrangement uses TRBV29-1 and TRBJ1-1, with D perhaps matching TRBD1 (5 bases). With 7 bases removed from V and 4 bases from J, the gap between germline ends came to 16 bases. The V gene's germline CDR1 is SQVTM and CDR2 ANQGSEA. CDR3 length: 13 amino acids. The CDR3 DNA reads TGCAGCGCCTTGGAAAAGAGGGGCACTGAAGCTTTCTTT. Its protein is CSALEKRGTEAFF.

This clonotype was detected many times. The V gene is TRBV20-1, the J gene TRBJ2-7; D is perhaps TRBD2 (5 bases). This CDR3 region has 11 residues. The germline V gene has CDR1 DFQATT and CDR2 SNEGSKA (reference sequence). The germline V and J ends were trimmed by 2 bases and 4 bases, with 6 bases remaining between them. The CDR3 sequence is CSARRDYEQYF. CDR3 in DNA: TGCAGTGCTAGACGGGATTACGAGCAGTACTTC.

In its sample, this clonotype was seen many times. The V gene is TRBV6-6, the J gene TRBJ2-3; 7 bases agree with TRBD2. The germline V gene encodes CDR1 MNHNY and CDR2 SVGAGI (reference sequence). V lost 6 bases, J lost 2 bases, and 5 bases stayed unmatched. The CDR3 consists of 14 residues. This CDR3 reads CASSPAGTTDTQYF. The CDR3 region has the DNA TGTGCCAGCAGCCCAGCGGGGACCACAGATACGCAGTATTTT.

The V gene is TRBV4-2, the J gene TRBJ1-1; D unresolved. Trimming took off 0 bases at V and 4 bases at J, with 15 bases between the two ends. Per germline, CDR1 LGHNA and CDR2 YNFKEQ. This CDR3 is built from 16 residues. The CDR3 sequence is CASSQDDGFESTEAFF. The CDR3 DNA reads TGTGCCAGCAGCCAAGATGACGGCTTTGAGAGCACTGAAGCTTTCTTT.

Ten or more counts support this clonotype. The CDR3 DNA follows: TGCGCCAGCAGCCTGTATCCGGACAGGGTTTCAGATACGCAGTATTTT. Its translation is CASSLYPDRVSDTQYF. The chain has TRBV5-1 and TRBJ2-3; 8 positions match TRBD1. Germline CDR1 is SGHRS and CDR2 is YFSETQ. J lost 4 bases, V lost 4 bases, and 11 bases had no gene match. The CDR3 totals 16 residues.

This clonotype was picked up many times. The chain employs TRBV12-3 or TRBV12-4 and TRBJ1-1; D uncertain. The CDR3 is 16 residues long. Trimming stripped 6 bases from V and 4 bases from J, with 21 bases between. The CDR3 sequence: CASSSVVGAVPTEAFF. The CDR3 coding sequence is TGTGCCAGCAGCAGCGTAGTGGGCGCGGTTCCCACTGAAGCTTTCTTT.

This clonotype has at least ten counts. CDR3 residues: CATSRELASGTQYF. CDR3 DNA sequence: TGTGCCACCAGCAGAGAACTAGCGTCGGGGACCCAGTACTTC. The V and J genes are TRBV15 and TRBJ2-5, with 7 positions matching TRBD2. The germline CDR1 and CDR2 sequences are LNHNV and YYDKDF (reference sequence). Unmatched junction bases numbered 5, after V lost 0 bases and J lost 7 bases. This CDR3 spans 14 amino acids.

At least ten counts were recorded for this clonotype. J is TRBJ2-1 and V is TRBV3-1, with D unclear. Trimming pared 3 bases from V and 6 bases from J, leaving 12 bases between. The germline V gene encodes CDR1 LGHDT and CDR2 YNNKEL (reference sequence). This CDR3 is built from 14 residues. CDR3 nucleotide sequence: TGTGCCAGCAGCCAGACCTGGAGCGTCAATGAGCAGTTCTTC. Translated, it gives CASSQTWSVNEQFF.

This clonotype was seen many times. The rearrangement uses TRBV20-1 and TRBJ1-2, with 10 bases matching TRBD1. CDR3 size: 13 residues. Germline CDR1 reads DFQATT; CDR2 reads SNEGSKA (reference sequence). CDR3 protein: CSARDRGTHGYTF. The CDR3 region has the DNA TGCAGCGCAAGGGACAGGGGAACCCATGGCTACACCTTC.

This clonotype was picked up many times. CDR3 protein: CATSRDQGTSEQYF. CDR3 DNA sequence: TGTGCCACCAGCAGAGATCAAGGGACCTCCGAGCAGTACTTC. The chain combines TRBV15 with TRBJ2-7; D may correspond to TRBD1 or TRBD2 (5 bases each). V lost 0 bases and J 6 bases, leaving 12 bases between the germline ends. The CDR3 has 14 residues. CDR1 and CDR2 (germline): LNHNV, YYDKDF (reference sequence).

This clonotype was recorded a few times. The chain links TRBV24-1 to TRBJ2-5; D is ambiguous. V was shortened by 4 bases and J by 4 bases, with 6 bases between the two germline ends. CDR1 is KGHDR, CDR2 SFDVKD, per germline. The CDR3 covers 12 residues. This CDR3 is CATSEFSETQYF. DNA of the CDR3: TGTGCCACCAGTGAGTTTTCAGAGACCCAGTACTTC.

Relative to its sample, this clonotype is large (0.1 to 1%). The chain links TRBV27 to TRBJ1-1; D is unresolved. The V gene's germline CDR1 is MNHEY and CDR2 SMNVEV (reference sequence). CDR3 length: 13 residues. V was cut by 6 bases and J by 1 base, with 9 bases left in between. CDR3 DNA sequence: TGTGCCAGCAGCCCTTCAGGGAACACTGAAGCTTTCTTT. Translating it yields CASSPSGNTEAFF.

A remark on this clonotype: This sequence may be a read error, since a much larger clone differs from it by one base. As DNA, the CDR3 is TGTGCCAGCACCCGGGACAACTACACAGATACGCAGTATTTT. It yields the protein CASTRDNYTDTQYF. J is TRBJ2-3 and V is TRBV6-4; D possibly corresponds to TRBD1 (6 bases). V lost 7 bases, J lost 2 bases, and 13 bases lay in between. The CDR3 runs 14 residues. From germline, CDR1 is MRHNA and CDR2 SNTAGT.